The text below deals with one TCR beta chain. A J-beta primer mix and a sample-barcoded 5' primer were used in a second PCR of roughly 6 to 11 cycles. The template-switch adaptor, which had 12 random nucleotides, put a tag on each cDNA molecule. Each CDR3 protein is one row after TCRdb ran MiXCR on the 5' RACE reads. The sample yields about 670,000 distinct CDR3 sequences, 45% to 60% seen once. The data are from a study of blood T cells in healthy people across ages. The CDR3 extends over 13 amino acids. Germline CDR1 SGHTA, CDR2 FQGNSA. The V and J ends lost 5 bases and 4 bases respectively, with 11 bases between them.

Source material: blood. This chain connects TRBV7-2 to TRBJ2-5; TRBD1 or TRBD2 may be the D gene (5 bases each). This TCR derives from a woman older than 75 in good health. Written as DNA, the CDR3 is TGTGCCAGCAGCGGTCCAGGGACAGAGACCCAGTACTTC. Protein: CASSGPGTETQYF.